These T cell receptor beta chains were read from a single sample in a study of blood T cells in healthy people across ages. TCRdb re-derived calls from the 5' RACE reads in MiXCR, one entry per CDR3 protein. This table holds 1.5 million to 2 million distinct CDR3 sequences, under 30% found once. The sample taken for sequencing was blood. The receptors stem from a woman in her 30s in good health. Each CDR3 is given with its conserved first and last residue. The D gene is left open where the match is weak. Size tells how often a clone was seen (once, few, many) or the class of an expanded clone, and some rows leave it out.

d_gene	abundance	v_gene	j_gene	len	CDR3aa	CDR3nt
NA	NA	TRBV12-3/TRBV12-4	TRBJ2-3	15	CASSLLAPSADTQYF	TGTGCCAGCAGTTTACTAGCTCCCAGTGCAGATACGCAGTATTTT
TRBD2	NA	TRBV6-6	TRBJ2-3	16	CASSKRTSGGTDTQYF	TGTGCCAGCAGTAAAAGGACTAGCGGGGGCACAGATACGCAGTATTTT
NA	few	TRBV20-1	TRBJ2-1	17	CSASFSEEVTSYNEQFF	TGCAGTGCTAGTTTTAGCGAAGAGGTTACCTCATACAATGAGCAGTTCTTC
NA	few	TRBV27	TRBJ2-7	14	CASSPEGAIYEQYF	TGTGCCAGCAGTCCGGAGGGGGCGATCTACGAGCAGTACTTC
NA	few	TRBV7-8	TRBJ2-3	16	CASSFVIGQMTDTQYF	TGTGCCAGCAGCTTTGTGATTGGGCAGATGACAGATACGCAGTATTTT
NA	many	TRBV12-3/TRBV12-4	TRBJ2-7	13	CASTEGGGYEQYF	TGTGCCAGCACCGAGGGAGGGGGGTACGAGCAGTACTTC
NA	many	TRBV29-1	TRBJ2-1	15	CSAIGGDSSYNEQFF	TGCAGCGCCATAGGGGGGGATAGCTCCTACAATGAGCAGTTCTTC
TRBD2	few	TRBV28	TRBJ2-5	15	CASSGLTSGQETQYF	TGTGCCAGCAGTGGACTGACTAGCGGGCAAGAGACCCAGTACTTC
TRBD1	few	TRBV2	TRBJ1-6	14	CASNGQGDNSPLHF	TGTGCCAGCAACGGCCAGGGGGACAATTCACCCCTCCACTTT
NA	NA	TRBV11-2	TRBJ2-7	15	CAGSLVPIGDYEQYF	TGTGCCGGCAGCTTAGTCCCCATCGGCGACTACGAGCAGTACTTC
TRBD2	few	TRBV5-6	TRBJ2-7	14	CASSVSGTIYEQYF	TGTGCCAGCAGCGTTTCCGGGACTATCTACGAGCAGTACTTC